The 8 T cell receptor beta chains below were found in one sample sequenced in a study of shared clonotypes between healthy human individuals. This table comes from immunoSEQ multiplex PCR, and its TCRdb copy is limited to in-frame clones, with some not included. Of 740,000 or so clones listed, 73% are singletons. Specimen: memory CD4+ T cells sorted from blood. The sample's subset: CD45RA-negative fraction. Every receptor here comes from a woman in her thirties in good health.

The chain recombines TRBV7-6 with TRBJ2-2; 9 bases align to TRBD2. CDR3 size: 17 residues. J gave up 4 bases and V 5 bases, and 11 bases lay outside the gene matches. Germline V gives CDR1 SGHVS, CDR2 FNYEAQ. CDR3 in amino acids: CASSRKSGRSGTGELFF. In nucleotides, the CDR3 is TGTGCCAGCAGCAGGAAAAGCGGGAGGTCAGGCACCGGGGAGCTGTTTTTT.

On this clone: A far more abundant clone sits one base away, making this likely a read error. The rearrangement uses TRBV4-1 and TRBJ2-4, with D possibly called TRBD1 or TRBD2 (5 bases each). The length of the CDR3 is 16 residues. V dropped 5 bases and J dropped 6 bases, with 20 bases sitting between them. Germline V gives CDR1 MGHRA, CDR2 YSYEKL. This CDR3 reads CASSESYPTRGNIQYF. Here the CDR3 DNA reads TGCGCCAGCAGCGAAAGCTACCCCACGAGGGGAAACATTCAGTACTTC.

In this sample, this clone turned up a few times. The CDR3 DNA follows: TGTGCCAGTAGTCCCATGGGAGCGGTCCAAGAGACCCAGTACTTC. It codes for CASSPMGAVQETQYF. The chain combines TRBV19 with TRBJ2-5; D perhaps matches TRBD2 (5 bases). CDR3 size: 15 residues. Trimming removed 5 bases at V and 1 base at J, with 14 bases between. Germline assignment: CDR1 LNHDA and CDR2 SQIVND (reference sequence). Full variable domain (rest looked up from reference TRBV19 and TRBJ2-5): DGGITQSPKYLFRKEGQNVTLSCEQNLNHDAMYWYRQDPGQGLRLIYYSQIVNDFQKGDIAEGYSVSREKKESFPLTVTSAQKNPTAFYLCASSPMGAVQETQYFGPGTRLLVL.

The chain couples TRBV27 to TRBJ1-5, with TRBD1 identical over 9 bases. Germline V lookup: CDR1 MNHEY, CDR2 SMNVEV (reference sequence). CDR3 length: 14 residues. The junction had 4 bases not matched to a gene; V was cut back by 6 bases and J by 4 bases. The CDR3 is CASRRDRDNQPQHF. The CDR3 bases are TGTGCCAGCAGGCGGGACAGGGATAATCAGCCCCAGCATTTT.

This chain joins TRBV6-4 and TRBJ2-6, with 7 bases fitting TRBD2. This CDR3 has 18 residues. Trimming at V came to 4 bases and at J to 1 base, leaving 10 bases not matched to a gene. Germline loops: CDR1 MRHNA, CDR2 SNTAGT. This chain's CDR3 is CASSGVAGAGSGANVLTF. CDR3 nucleotide sequence: TGTGCCAGCAGTGGGGTCGCGGGAGCAGGTTCTGGGGCCAACGTCCTGACTTTC.

V is TRBV11-1 and J is TRBJ2-7; D is perhaps TRBD1 or TRBD2 (5 bases each). Germline V gives CDR1 SGHAT, CDR2 FQDESV (reference sequence). Trimming left V 2 bases short and J 0 bases short, with 17 bases between. The CDR3 is made up of 17 amino acids. The CDR3 DNA reads TGTGCCAGCAGCTTAACGAGGGGTCCTAGAAGCTCCTACGAGCAGTACTTC. Amino acids: CASSLTRGPRSSYEQYF.

The chain is built from TRBV10-1 and TRBJ2-7; D is perhaps TRBD1 (5 bases). Germline V gene lookup returns CDR1 WNHNN and CDR2 SYGVQD (reference sequence). The V end lost 5 bases, the J end lost 4 bases, and 6 bases lay between the germline ends. The CDR3 has 11 residues. DNA for the CDR3: TGCGCCAGCAGTCAGGGTTACGAGCAGTACTTC. Its protein is CASSQGYEQYF.

This clone was seen just once. The chain recombines TRBV11-2 with TRBJ1-3; D perhaps matches TRBD1 (6 bases). V was trimmed by 1 base and J by 8 bases, leaving 12 bases between them. In germline, CDR1 is SGHAT, CDR2 FQNNGV. The length of the CDR3 is 14 residues. The CDR3 DNA follows: TGTGCCAGCAGCTTAGCTGGGGGCAGCGACACCATATATTTT. Translated: CASSLAGGSDTIYF.